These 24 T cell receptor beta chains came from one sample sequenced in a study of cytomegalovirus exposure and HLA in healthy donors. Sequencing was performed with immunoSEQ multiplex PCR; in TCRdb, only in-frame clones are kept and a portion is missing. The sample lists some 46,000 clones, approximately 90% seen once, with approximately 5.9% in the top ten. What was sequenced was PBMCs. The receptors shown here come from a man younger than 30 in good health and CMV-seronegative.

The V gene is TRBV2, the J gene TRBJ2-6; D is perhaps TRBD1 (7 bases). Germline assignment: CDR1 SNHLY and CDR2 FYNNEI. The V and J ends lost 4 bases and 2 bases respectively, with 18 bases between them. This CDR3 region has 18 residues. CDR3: CASSGAGQPRPGANVLTF. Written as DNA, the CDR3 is TGTGCCAGCAGTGGTGCGGGACAGCCTCGCCCTGGGGCCAACGTCCTGACTTTC.

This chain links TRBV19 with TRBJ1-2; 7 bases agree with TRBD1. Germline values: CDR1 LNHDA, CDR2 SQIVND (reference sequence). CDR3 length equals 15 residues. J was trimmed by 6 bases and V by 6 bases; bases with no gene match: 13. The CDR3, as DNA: TGTGCCAGTAGCAGAAGGACAGGAGGATTTGATGGCTACACCTTC. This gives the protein CASSRRTGGFDGYTF.

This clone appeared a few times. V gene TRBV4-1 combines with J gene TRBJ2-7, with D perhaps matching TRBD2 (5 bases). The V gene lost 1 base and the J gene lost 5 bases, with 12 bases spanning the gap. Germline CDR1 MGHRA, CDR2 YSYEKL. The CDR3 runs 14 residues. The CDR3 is CASSQAQRGNEQYF. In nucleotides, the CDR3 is TGCGCCAGCAGCCAAGCCCAGCGAGGGAACGAGCAGTACTTC.

CDR3 DNA: TGTGCCAGTAGTGGAGCAGGGGTCATGAACACTGAAGCTTTCTTT. It specifies CASSGAGVMNTEAFF. The J gene is TRBJ1-1, the V gene TRBV19; tentative D call: TRBD1 (6 bases). This CDR3 is 15 amino acids long. V was shortened by 5 bases and J by 0 bases, with 13 bases between the two germline ends. CDR1 and CDR2 from the germline V gene are LNHDA and SQIVND (reference sequence).

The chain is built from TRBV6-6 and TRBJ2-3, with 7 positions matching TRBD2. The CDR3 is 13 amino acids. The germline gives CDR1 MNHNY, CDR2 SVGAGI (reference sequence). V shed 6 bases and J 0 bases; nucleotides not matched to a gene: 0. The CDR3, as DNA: TGTGCCAGCAGGGGAGGGAGCACAGATACGCAGTATTTT. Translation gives CASRGGSTDTQYF.

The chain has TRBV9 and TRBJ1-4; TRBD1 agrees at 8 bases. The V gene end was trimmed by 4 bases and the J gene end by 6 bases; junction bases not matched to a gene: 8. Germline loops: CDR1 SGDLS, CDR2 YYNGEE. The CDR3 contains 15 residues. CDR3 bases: TGTGCCAGCAGCCCAAGCAGGGGGCGTCATGAAAAACTGTTTTTT. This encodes CASSPSRGRHEKLFF.

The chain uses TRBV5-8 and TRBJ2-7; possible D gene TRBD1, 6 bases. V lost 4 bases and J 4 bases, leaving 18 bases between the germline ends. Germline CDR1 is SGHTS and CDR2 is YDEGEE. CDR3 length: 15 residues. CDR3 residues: CASSPGARDKYEQYF. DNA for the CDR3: TGTGCCAGCAGCCCCGGTGCCCGGGACAAATACGAGCAGTACTTC.

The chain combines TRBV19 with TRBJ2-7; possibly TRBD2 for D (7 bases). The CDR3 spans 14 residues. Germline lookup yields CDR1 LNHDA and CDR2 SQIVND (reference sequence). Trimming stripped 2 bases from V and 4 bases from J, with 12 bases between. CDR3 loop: CASSITSGTYEQYF. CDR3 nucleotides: TGTGCCAGTAGTATAACGAGCGGGACATACGAGCAGTACTTC.

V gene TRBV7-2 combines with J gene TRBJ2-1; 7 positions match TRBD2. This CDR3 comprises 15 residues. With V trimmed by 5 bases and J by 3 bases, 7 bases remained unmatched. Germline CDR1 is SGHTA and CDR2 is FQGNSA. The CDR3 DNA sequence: TGTGCCAGCAGCCACGACGGGGGGAACTACAATGAGCAGTTCTTC. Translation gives CASSHDGGNYNEQFF.

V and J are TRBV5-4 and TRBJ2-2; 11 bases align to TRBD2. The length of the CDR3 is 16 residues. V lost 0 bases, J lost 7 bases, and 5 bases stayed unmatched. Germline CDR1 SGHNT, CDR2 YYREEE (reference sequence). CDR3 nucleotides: TGTGCCAGCAGCTTGGTTCTAGCGGGGGGAAACGGGGAGCTGTTTTTT. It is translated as CASSLVLAGGNGELFF.

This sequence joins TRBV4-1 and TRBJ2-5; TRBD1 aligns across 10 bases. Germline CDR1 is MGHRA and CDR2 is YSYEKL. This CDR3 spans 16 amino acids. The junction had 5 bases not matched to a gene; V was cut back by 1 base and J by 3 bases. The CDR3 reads CASSQGYGTGEETQYF. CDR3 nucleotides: TGCGCCAGCAGCCAAGGGTACGGGACAGGGGAAGAGACCCAGTACTTC.

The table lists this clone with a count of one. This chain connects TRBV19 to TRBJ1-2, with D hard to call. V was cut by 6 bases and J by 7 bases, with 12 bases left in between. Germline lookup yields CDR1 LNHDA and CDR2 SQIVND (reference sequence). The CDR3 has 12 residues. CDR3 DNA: TGTGCCAGTAGCCCGCACGGGGTTGGCTACACCTTC. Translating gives CASSPHGVGYTF.

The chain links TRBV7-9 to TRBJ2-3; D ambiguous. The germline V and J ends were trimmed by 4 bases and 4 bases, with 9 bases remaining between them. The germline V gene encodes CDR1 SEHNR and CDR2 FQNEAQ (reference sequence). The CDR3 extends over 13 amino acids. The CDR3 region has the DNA TGTGCCAGCAGCTACTCCCGCGCAGATACGCAGTATTTT. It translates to CASSYSRADTQYF.

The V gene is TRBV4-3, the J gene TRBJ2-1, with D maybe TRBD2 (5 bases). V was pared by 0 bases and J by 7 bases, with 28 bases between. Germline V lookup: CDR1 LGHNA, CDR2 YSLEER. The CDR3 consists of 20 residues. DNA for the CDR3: TGCGCCAGCAGCCAAGACTACCCGGGCGGCGGGCCAGTCGGGATGAATGAGCAGTTCTTC. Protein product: CASSQDYPGGGPVGMNEQFF.

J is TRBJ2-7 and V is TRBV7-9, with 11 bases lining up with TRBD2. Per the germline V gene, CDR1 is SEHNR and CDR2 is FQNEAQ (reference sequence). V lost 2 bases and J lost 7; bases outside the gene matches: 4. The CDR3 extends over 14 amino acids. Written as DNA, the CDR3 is TGTGCCAGCAGCTTACTAGCGGGAGGAGCAGAGCAGTACTTC. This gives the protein CASSLLAGGAEQYF. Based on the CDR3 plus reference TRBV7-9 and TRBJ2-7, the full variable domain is DTGVSQNPRHKITKRGQNVTFRCDPISEHNRLYWYRQTLGQGPEFLTYFQNEAQLEKSRLLSDRFSAERPKGSFSTLEIQRTEQGDSAMYLCASSLLAGGAEQYFGPGTRLTVT.

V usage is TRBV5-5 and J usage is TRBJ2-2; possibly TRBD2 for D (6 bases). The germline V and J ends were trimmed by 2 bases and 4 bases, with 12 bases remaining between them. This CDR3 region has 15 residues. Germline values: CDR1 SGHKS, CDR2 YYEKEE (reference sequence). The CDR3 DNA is TGTGCCAGCAGCTTAGCGGGCACAACCACCGGGGAGCTGTTTTTT. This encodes CASSLAGTTTGELFF.

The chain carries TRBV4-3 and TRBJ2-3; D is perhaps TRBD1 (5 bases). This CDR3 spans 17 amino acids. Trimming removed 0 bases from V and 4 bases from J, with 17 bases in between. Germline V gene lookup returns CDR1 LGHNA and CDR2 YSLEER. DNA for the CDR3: TGCGCCAGCAGCCAAGATGTGGGCAGGGCGTCCGCAGATACGCAGTATTTT. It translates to CASSQDVGRASADTQYF.

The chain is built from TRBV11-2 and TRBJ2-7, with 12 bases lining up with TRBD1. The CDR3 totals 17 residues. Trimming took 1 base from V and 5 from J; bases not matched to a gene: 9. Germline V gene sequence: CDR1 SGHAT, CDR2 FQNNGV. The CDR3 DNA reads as TGTGCCAGCAGCTTAGGCAGGGACAGGGGGCAGATCCACGAGCAGTACTTC. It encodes CASSLGRDRGQIHEQYF.

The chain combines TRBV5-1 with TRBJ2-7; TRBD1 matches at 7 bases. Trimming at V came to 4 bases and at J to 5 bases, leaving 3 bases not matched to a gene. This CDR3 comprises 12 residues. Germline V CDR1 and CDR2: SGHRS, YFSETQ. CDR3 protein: CASSTGADEQYF. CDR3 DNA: TGCGCCAGCAGCACAGGGGCGGACGAGCAGTACTTC.

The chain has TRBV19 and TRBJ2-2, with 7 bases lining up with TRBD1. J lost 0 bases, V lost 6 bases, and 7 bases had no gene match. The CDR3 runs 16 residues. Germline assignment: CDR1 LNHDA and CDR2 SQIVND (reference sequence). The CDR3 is CASSRRQGTNTGELFF. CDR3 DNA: TGTGCCAGTAGCAGAAGACAGGGCACGAACACCGGGGAGCTGTTTTTT.

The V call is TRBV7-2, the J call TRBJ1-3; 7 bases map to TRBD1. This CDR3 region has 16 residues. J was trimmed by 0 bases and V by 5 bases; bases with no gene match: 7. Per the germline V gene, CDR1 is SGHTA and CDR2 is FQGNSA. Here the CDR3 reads CASSRGQGGSGNTIYF. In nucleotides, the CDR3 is TGTGCCAGCAGCCGCGGGCAGGGGGGCTCTGGAAACACCATATATTTT.

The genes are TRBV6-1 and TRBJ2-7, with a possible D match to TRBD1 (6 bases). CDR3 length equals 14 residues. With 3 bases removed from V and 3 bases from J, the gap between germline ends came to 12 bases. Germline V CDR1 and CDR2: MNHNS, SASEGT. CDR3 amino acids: CASSEDRDLYEQYF. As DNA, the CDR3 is TGTGCCAGCAGTGAGGACAGAGACCTCTACGAGCAGTACTTC.

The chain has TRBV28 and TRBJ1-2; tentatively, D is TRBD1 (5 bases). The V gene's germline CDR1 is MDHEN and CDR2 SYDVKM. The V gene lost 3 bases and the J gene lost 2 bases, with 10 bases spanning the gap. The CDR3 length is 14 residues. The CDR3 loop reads CASSFSTENYGYTF. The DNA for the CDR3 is TGTGCCAGCAGTTTTTCGACAGAAAACTATGGCTACACCTTC.

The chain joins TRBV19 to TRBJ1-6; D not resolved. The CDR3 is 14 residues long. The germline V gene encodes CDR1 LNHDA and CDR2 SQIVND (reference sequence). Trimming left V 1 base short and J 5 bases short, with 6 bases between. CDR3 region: CASSIAENNSPLHF. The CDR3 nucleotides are TGTGCCAGTAGTATAGCGGAGAATAATTCACCCCTCCACTTT.